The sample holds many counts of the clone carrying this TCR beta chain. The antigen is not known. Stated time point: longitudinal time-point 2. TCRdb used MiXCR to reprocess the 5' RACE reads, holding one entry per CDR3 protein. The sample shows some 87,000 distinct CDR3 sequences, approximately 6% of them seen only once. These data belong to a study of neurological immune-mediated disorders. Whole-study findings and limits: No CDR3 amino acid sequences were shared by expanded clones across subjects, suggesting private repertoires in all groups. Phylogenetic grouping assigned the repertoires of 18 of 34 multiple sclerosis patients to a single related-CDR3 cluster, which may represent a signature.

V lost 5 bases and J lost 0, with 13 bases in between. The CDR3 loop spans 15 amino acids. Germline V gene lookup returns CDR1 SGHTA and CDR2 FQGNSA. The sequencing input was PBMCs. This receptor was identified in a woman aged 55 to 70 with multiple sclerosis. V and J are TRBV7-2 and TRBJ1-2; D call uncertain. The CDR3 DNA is TGTGCCAGCAGCCCCCCCGGCCGGTCTAACTATGGCTACACCTTC. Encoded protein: CASSPPGRSNYGYTF.